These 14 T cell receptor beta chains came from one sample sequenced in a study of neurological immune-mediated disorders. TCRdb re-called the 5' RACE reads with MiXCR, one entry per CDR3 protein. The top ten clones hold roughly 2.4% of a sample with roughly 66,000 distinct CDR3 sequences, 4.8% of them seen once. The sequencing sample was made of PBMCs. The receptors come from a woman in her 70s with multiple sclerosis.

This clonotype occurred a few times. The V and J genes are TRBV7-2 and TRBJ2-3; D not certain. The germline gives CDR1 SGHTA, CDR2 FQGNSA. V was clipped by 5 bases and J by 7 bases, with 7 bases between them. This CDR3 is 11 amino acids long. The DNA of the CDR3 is TGTGCCAGCAGCGATACCAATACGCAGTATTTT. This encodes CASSDTNTQYF.

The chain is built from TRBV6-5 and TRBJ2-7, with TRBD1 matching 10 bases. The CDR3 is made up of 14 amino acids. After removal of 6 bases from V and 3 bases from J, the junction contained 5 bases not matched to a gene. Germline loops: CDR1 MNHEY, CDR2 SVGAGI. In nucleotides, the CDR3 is TGTGCCAGCAGCCATGACAGGGGGCACTACGAGCAGTACTTC. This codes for CASSHDRGHYEQYF.

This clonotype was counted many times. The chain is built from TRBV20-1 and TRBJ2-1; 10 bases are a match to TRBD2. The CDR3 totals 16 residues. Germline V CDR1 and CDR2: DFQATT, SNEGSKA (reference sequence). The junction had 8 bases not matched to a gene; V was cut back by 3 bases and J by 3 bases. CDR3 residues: CSASPLAGALYNEQFF. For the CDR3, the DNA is TGCAGTGCTAGTCCCCTAGCGGGAGCCCTCTACAATGAGCAGTTCTTC.

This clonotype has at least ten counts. The CDR3 here is CSVGTPGGPYGYTF. CDR3 bases: TGCAGCGTTGGGACCCCCGGGGGCCCCTATGGCTACACCTTC. The genes are TRBV29-1 and TRBJ1-2; D may be TRBD1 (6 bases). CDR1 and CDR2 from the germline V gene are SQVTM and ANQGSEA. V gave up 4 bases and J gave up 4 bases, with 16 bases separating them. This CDR3 has 14 amino acids. Together with reference TRBV29-1 and TRBJ1-2, the CDR3 gives the full variable domain: SAVISQKPSRDICQRGTSLTIQCQVDSQVTMMFWYRQQPGQSLTLIATANQGSEATYESGFVIDKFPISRPNLTFSTLTVSNMSPEDSSIYLCSVGTPGGPYGYTFGSGTRLTVV.

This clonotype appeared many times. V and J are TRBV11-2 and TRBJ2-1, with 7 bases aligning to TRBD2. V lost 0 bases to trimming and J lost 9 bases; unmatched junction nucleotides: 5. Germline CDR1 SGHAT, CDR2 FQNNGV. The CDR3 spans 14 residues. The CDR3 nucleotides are TGTGCCAGCAGCTTAGATAGGGCTAGCGGTGAGCAGTTCTTC. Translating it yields CASSLDRASGEQFF.

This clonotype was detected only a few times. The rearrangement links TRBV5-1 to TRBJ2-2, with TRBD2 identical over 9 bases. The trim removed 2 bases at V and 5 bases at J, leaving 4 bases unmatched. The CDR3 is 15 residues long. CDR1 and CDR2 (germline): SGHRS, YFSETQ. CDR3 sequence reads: CASSLAGGTTGELFF. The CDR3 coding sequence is TGCGCCAGCAGCTTAGCGGGAGGTACGACCGGGGAGCTGTTTTTT.

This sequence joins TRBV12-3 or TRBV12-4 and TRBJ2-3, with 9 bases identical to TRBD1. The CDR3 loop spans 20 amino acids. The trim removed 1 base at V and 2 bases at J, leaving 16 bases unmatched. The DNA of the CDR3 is TGTGCCAGCAGTTTAGTGGGGCCCGGACAGGGGACGGAAATCACAGATACGCAGTATTTT. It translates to CASSLVGPGQGTEITDTQYF.

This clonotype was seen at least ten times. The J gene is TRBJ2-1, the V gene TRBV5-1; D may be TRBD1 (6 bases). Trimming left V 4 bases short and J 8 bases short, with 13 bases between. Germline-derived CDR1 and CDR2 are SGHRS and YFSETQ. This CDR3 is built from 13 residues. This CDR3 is CASSTTGYDEQFF. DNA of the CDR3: TGCGCCAGCAGCACAACAGGGTACGATGAGCAGTTCTTC.

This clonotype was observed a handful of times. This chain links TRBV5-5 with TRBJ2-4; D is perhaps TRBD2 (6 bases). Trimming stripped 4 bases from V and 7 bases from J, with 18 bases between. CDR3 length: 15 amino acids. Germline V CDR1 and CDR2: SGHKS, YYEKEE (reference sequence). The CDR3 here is CASSPLGDFSNIQYF. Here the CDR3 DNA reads TGTGCCAGCAGCCCACTTGGGGACTTTAGCAACATTCAGTACTTC.

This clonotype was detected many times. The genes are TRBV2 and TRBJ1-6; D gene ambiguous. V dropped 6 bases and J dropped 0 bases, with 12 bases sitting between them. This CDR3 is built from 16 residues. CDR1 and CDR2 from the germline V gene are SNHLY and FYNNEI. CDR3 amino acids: CASRRVASSYNSPLHF. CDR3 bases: TGTGCCAGCAGGAGGGTAGCTAGCTCCTATAATTCACCCCTCCACTTT. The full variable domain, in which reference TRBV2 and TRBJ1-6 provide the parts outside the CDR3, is EPEVTQTPSHQVTQMGQEVILRCVPISNHLYFYWYRQILGQKVEFLVSFYNNEISEKSEIFDDQFSVERPDGSNFTLKIRSTKLEDSAMYFCASRRVASSYNSPLHFGNGTRLTVT.

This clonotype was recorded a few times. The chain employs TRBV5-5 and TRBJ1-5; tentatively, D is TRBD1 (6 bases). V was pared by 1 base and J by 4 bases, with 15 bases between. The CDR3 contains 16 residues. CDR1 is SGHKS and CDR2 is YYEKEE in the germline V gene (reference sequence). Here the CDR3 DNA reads TGTGCCAGCAGCTTGTGGGGGCAGGGCGTAAATCAGCCCCAGCATTTT. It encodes CASSLWGQGVNQPQHF.

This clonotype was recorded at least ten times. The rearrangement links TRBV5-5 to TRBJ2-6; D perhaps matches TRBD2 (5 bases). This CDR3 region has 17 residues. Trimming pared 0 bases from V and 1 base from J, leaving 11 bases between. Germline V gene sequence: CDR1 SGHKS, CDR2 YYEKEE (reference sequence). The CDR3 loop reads CASSLGRGGSGANVLTF. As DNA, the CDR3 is TGTGCCAGCAGCTTGGGACGGGGTGGGTCTGGGGCCAACGTCCTGACTTTC. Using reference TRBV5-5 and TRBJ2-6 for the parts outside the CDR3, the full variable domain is DAGVTQSPTHLIKTRGQQVTLRCSPISGHKSVSWYQQVLGQGPQFIFQYYEKEERGRGNFPDRFSARQFPNYSSELNVNALLLGDSALYLCASSLGRGGSGANVLTFGAGSRLTVL.

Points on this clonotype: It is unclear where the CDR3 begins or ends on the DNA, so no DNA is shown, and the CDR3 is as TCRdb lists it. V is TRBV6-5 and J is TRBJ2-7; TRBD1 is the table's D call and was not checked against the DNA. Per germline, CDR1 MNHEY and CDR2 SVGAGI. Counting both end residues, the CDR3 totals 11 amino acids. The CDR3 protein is CASSWGTGASF.

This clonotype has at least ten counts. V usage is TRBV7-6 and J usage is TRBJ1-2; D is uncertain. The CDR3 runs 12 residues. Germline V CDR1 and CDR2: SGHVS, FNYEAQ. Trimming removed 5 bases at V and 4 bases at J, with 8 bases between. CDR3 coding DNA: TGTGCCAGCAGCCTCGTTGGCTATGGCTACACCTTC. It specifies CASSLVGYGYTF.